This T cell receptor beta chain was observed in a study of T cell responses to AZD1222 COVID-19 vaccine. Method: immunoSEQ multiplex PCR; TCRdb's copy keeps in-frame clones and lacks some. The sample comprises 140,000 to 150,000 clones, approximately 93% of which are singletons, and 9.5% to 15% rests with the top ten. Germline values: CDR1 MDHEN, CDR2 SYDVKM. Trimming left V 5 bases short and J 0 bases short, with 11 bases between. This CDR3 comprises 16 residues. Study results and caveats: In a largely white British group with more females than males, clonal diversity was possibly underestimated.

In regard to this clone: No antigen is known for it.

This TCR came from an adult who had recovered from COVID-19. The material was peripheral blood, obtained after recovery from COVID-19. The chain carries TRBV28 and TRBJ2-6; unclear D gene. The DNA of the CDR3 is TGTGCCAGCAGTCCTCTCCAGATCTCTGGGGCCAACGTCCTGACTTTC. This codes for CASSPLQISGANVLTF.